Reported below is one TCR beta chain. These data are taken from a study of shared clonotypes between healthy human individuals. Across the study: Three plates each covered CD4 naive and memory; CD8 naive two, CD8 memory one.

Libraries were prepared by immunoSEQ multiplex PCR; TCRdb keeps only in-frame clonotypes and omits some of them. The sample lists hundreds of thousands of clones, 85% to 95% seen once, with about 0.11% in the top ten. V shed 0 bases, J shed 1 base, and the junction held 12 bases outside the gene matches. Germline V gene sequence: CDR1 MNHEY, CDR2 SMNVEV (reference sequence). The CDR3 is 18 residues long. The naive CD8 population came from CD45RO-negative cells selected for CCR7, without terminally differentiated effector memory CD45RA+ cells. The sequence was collected from a woman in her 30s in good health. The specimen was naive CD8+ T cells sorted from blood. V usage is TRBV27 and J usage is TRBJ2-7; 7 bases map to TRBD2. The CDR3 spells CASSLSWGLSGISYEQYF. The CDR3 coding sequence is TGTGCCAGCAGTTTATCGTGGGGGTTGAGCGGGATATCCTACGAGCAGTACTTC.